The 19 T cell receptor beta chains listed next were all sequenced from one sample in a study of blood T cell repertoires in COVID-19. Sequencing was performed with immunoSEQ multiplex PCR; in TCRdb, only in-frame clones are kept and a portion is missing. The table lists about 160,000 clones, roughly 85% of them singletons. The sequencing sample was made of PBMCs or T cells enriched from blood (not recorded which). The receptors originated from a man between 60 and 70 years old who had recovered from COVID-19.

The chain couples TRBV5-5 to TRBJ1-2; 9 bases agree with TRBD1. Germline loops: CDR1 SGHKS, CDR2 YYEKEE (reference sequence). The CDR3 runs to 14 residues. J gave up 5 bases and V 5 bases, and 7 bases lay outside the gene matches. CDR3 protein: CASRTGGSDYGYTF. DNA of the CDR3: TGTGCCAGCAGAACAGGGGGCTCGGATTATGGCTACACCTTC. The whole variable domain, remainder taken from reference TRBV5-5 and TRBJ1-2, is DAGVTQSPTHLIKTRGQQVTLRCSPISGHKSVSWYQQVLGQGPQFIFQYYEKEERGRGNFPDRFSARQFPNYSSELNVNALLLGDSALYLCASRTGGSDYGYTFGSGTRLTVV.

V usage is TRBV3-1 (or the pseudogene TRBV3-2) and J usage is TRBJ2-3, with TRBD2 identical over 15 bases. Germline-derived CDR1 and CDR2 are LGHDT and YNNKEL (reference sequence). The CDR3 runs to 17 residues. V shed 4 bases, J shed 3 bases, and the junction held 5 bases outside the gene matches. CDR3 loop: CASSPRTSGRVTDTQYF. DNA of the CDR3: TGTGCCAGCAGCCCTCGGACTAGCGGGAGGGTAACAGATACGCAGTATTTT.

The J gene is TRBJ2-1, the V gene TRBV14; 10 bases fit TRBD1. With 4 bases clipped from V and 5 bases from J, the junction kept 8 bases outside the gene matches. The CDR3 is 16 residues long. The V gene's germline CDR1 is SGHDN and CDR2 FVKESK. Here the CDR3 reads CASSRPDRGHNNEQFF. In nucleotides, the CDR3 is TGTGCCAGCAGCCGCCCCGACAGGGGGCATAACAATGAGCAGTTCTTC. Supplemented by reference TRBV14 and TRBJ2-1, the full variable domain reads EAGVTQFPSHSVIEKGQTVTLRCDPISGHDNLYWYRRVMGKEIKFLLHFVKESKQDESGMPNNRFLAERTGGTYSTLKVQPAELEDSGVYFCASSRPDRGHNNEQFFGPGTRLTVL.

The genes are TRBV19 and TRBJ2-1; 9 nucleotides align to TRBD1. Germline CDR1 reads LNHDA; CDR2 reads SQIVND (reference sequence). Unmatched junction bases numbered 2, after V lost 3 bases and J lost 2 bases. This CDR3 has 15 residues. CDR3 loop: CASSMGTGTYNEQFF. The CDR3 DNA sequence: TGTGCCAGTAGTATGGGGACAGGGACCTACAATGAGCAGTTCTTC.

V gene TRBV9 combines with J gene TRBJ2-3; 11 bases agree with TRBD1. The CDR3 is made up of 18 amino acids. The V and J ends lost 0 bases and 4 bases, in that order; junction bases with no gene match: 10. Germline V gene data show CDR1 as SGDLS and CDR2 as YYNGEE. CDR3 DNA sequence: TGTGCCAGCAGCGTAGCCCCAACAGGACAGGGGGCACCAGATACGCAGTATTTT. It encodes CASSVAPTGQGAPDTQYF. The complete variable domain, with remaining parts taken from reference TRBV9 and TRBJ2-3, reads DSGVTQTPKHLITATGQRVTLRCSPRSGDLSVYWYQQSLDQGLQFLIQYYNGEERAKGNILERFSAQQFPDLHSELNLSSLELGDSALYFCASSVAPTGQGAPDTQYFGPGTRLTVL.

The CDR3 bases are TGTGCCAGCAGCTTACTAGCGGGGAACACTGAAGCTTTCTTT. Translating gives CASSLLAGNTEAFF. This sequence joins TRBV11-2 and TRBJ1-1; D not resolved. The length of the CDR3 is 14 residues. The V end lost 2 bases, the J end lost 1 base, and 8 bases lay between the germline ends. Germline CDR1 reads SGHAT; CDR2 reads FQNNGV.

The J gene is TRBJ2-5, the V gene TRBV5-4, with D possibly TRBD1 on 5 matching bases. The germline V gene encodes CDR1 SGHNT and CDR2 YYREEE (reference sequence). The CDR3 spans 14 residues. V was trimmed by 0 bases and J by 1 base, leaving 7 bases between them. CDR3 in DNA: TGTGCCAGCAGCTTGGCAGGGTCCCAAGAGACCCAGTACTTC. Translating it yields CASSLAGSQETQYF. The full variable domain, its missing parts supplied by reference TRBV5-4 and TRBJ2-5, is ETGVTQSPTHLIKTRGQQVTLRCSSQSGHNTVSWYQQALGQGPQFIFQYYREEENGRGNFPPRFSGLQFPNYSSELNVNALELDDSALYLCASSLAGSQETQYFGPGTRLLVL.

This chain links TRBV28 with TRBJ2-5, with TRBD2 as a possible D gene (6 bases). Trimming removed 3 bases from V and 4 bases from J, with 12 bases in between. Germline-derived CDR1 and CDR2 are MDHEN and SYDVKM. The CDR3 is 14 residues long. The CDR3 nucleotides are TGTGCCAGCAGTTTGTCCGGGAGAGGAGAGACCCAGTACTTC. This codes for CASSLSGRGETQYF.

The chain joins TRBV2 to TRBJ2-6, with 7 bases matching TRBD2. V was clipped by 4 bases and J by 0 bases; unmatched bases: 9. Looked up from germline, CDR1 is SNHLY and CDR2 is FYNNEI. CDR3 size: 18 residues. The CDR3 loop is CASSGRAGAYSGANVLTF. Here the CDR3 DNA reads TGTGCCAGCAGTGGACGGGCGGGAGCCTACTCTGGGGCCAACGTCCTGACTTTC. Complete variable domain (other parts from reference TRBV2 and TRBJ2-6): EPEVTQTPSHQVTQMGQEVILRCVPISNHLYFYWYRQILGQKVEFLVSFYNNEISEKSEIFDDQFSVERPDGSNFTLKIRSTKLEDSAMYFCASSGRAGAYSGANVLTFGAGSRLTVL.

There are a few counts of this clone. The V gene is TRBV19, the J gene TRBJ1-3; perhaps TRBD1 as D (6 bases). Germline loops: CDR1 LNHDA, CDR2 SQIVND (reference sequence). The CDR3 covers 16 residues. Trimming cost V 3 bases and J 0 bases, with 12 bases left between them. The CDR3 protein is CASSILPDSSGNTIYF. CDR3 bases: TGTGCCAGTAGTATCCTACCGGACAGCTCTGGAAACACCATATATTTT.

The CDR3 protein is CASSYIGDTEAFF. The CDR3, as DNA: TGTGCCAGCAGCTATATCGGAGACACTGAAGCTTTCTTT. This chain joins TRBV21-1 and TRBJ1-1. TRBV21-1 is termed a pseudogene. CDR3 length: 13 amino acids.

The chain uses TRBV14 and TRBJ2-1, with a tentative D call TRBD1 (6 bases). There are 15 residues in the CDR3. The germline V gene has CDR1 SGHDN and CDR2 FVKESK. Trimming removed 6 bases from V and 4 bases from J, with 16 bases in between. CDR3 DNA: TGTGCCAGCAGTCCAACAGGGCGAGGATACAATGAGCAGTTCTTC. Translation gives CASSPTGRGYNEQFF.

The J gene is TRBJ2-7, the V gene TRBV7-9; D is undetermined. This CDR3 has 14 amino acids. Germline V gene data show CDR1 as SEHNR and CDR2 as FQNEAQ (reference sequence). Deletions cut 8 bases from V and 4 bases from J, with 18 bases between. The CDR3 nucleotides read TGTGCCAGCTCATTAGCAGAAGGCCGATACGAGCAGTACTTC. Its protein is CASSLAEGRYEQYF.

This chain uses TRBV15 with TRBJ2-5, with a tentative D call TRBD1 (5 bases). This CDR3 contains 14 residues. From germline, CDR1 is LNHNV and CDR2 YYDKDF (reference sequence). V was clipped by 0 bases and J by 5 bases, with 10 bases between them. CDR3 protein: CATSRDRVGETQYF. The CDR3, as DNA: TGTGCCACCAGCAGAGACAGGGTCGGGGAGACCCAGTACTTC. Full variable domain (rest looked up from reference TRBV15 and TRBJ2-5): DAMVIQNPRYQVTQFGKPVTLSCSQTLNHNVMYWYQQKSSQAPKLLFHYYDKDFNNEADTPDNFQSRRPNTSFCFLDIRSPGLGDTAMYLCATSRDRVGETQYFGPGTRLLVL.

This clone was recorded a few times. The genes are TRBV29-1 and TRBJ2-3; 12 bases fit TRBD2. V trimming: 6 bases; J trimming: 4 bases; junction bases outside the gene matches: 17. Germline V gene lookup returns CDR1 SQVTM and CDR2 ANQGSEA. This CDR3 is 18 amino acids long. Here the CDR3 reads CSVDGLAGKVIRSDTQYF. Written as DNA, the CDR3 is TGCAGCGTAGACGGACTAGCGGGGAAAGTCATCAGGTCAGATACGCAGTATTTT.

The CDR3 spells CASSQGSSTNEKLFF. DNA for the CDR3: TGCGCCAGCAGCCAAGGTAGCTCCACTAATGAAAAACTGTTTTTT. The rearrangement joins TRBV4-1 to TRBJ1-4; D is uncertain. Trimming took off 1 base at V and 2 bases at J, with 8 bases between the two ends. This CDR3 comprises 15 residues. In germline, CDR1 is MGHRA, CDR2 YSYEKL.

V gene TRBV28 combines with J gene TRBJ2-3, with a possible D match to TRBD2 (7 bases). This CDR3 has 13 amino acids. Germline V CDR1 and CDR2: MDHEN, SYDVKM. Trimming pared 11 bases from V and 2 bases from J, leaving 14 bases between. CDR3 nucleotide sequence: TGTGCCGGGGGGGGCAGCGCCACAGATACGCAGTATTTT. Encoded protein: CAGGGSATDTQYF.

The V gene is TRBV6-5, the J gene TRBJ1-5; 7 nucleotides line up with TRBD1. The length of the CDR3 is 15 residues. In germline, CDR1 is MNHEY, CDR2 SVGAGI. V lost 6 bases and J lost 7; bases outside the gene matches: 12. CDR3 region: CASSPSRQGYQPQHF. As DNA, the CDR3 is TGTGCCAGCAGCCCCTCCAGACAGGGCTACCAGCCCCAGCATTTT.

J is TRBJ2-1 and V is TRBV11-2; TRBD1 is a possible D gene (5 bases). Germline loops: CDR1 SGHAT, CDR2 FQNNGV. This CDR3 is 15 amino acids long. V dropped 5 bases and J dropped 3 bases, with 14 bases sitting between them. CDR3 loop: CASSETQGSYNEQFF. CDR3 nucleotides: TGTGCCAGCAGCGAAACGCAGGGAAGCTACAATGAGCAGTTCTTC.